This is a list of T cell receptor beta chains from one sample in a study of response to subunit inactivated influenza vaccine. MiXCR was run by TCRdb on the RT-PCR reads, yielding one entry per CDR3 protein. This sample has 550,000 to 800,000 distinct CDR3 sequences, with more than 15% found just once. The sample consisted of PBMCs from blood, taken roughly 12 days after vaccination. These TCRs come from a man aged 50-60 years who received an inactivated influenza vaccine. Both conserved end residues are part of each CDR3. A D gene is named only where the DNA matches it firmly. Clone sizes are given selectively: once, few, many, or a class where the clone is expanded.

>TRBD2|few|TRBV4-3|TRBJ2-3
CASSQHSGVKDTQYF
TGCGCCAGCAGCCAACATAGCGGGGTAAAAGATACGCAGTATTTT
>NA|many|TRBV4-2|TRBJ2-7
CASSPDPGAYEQYF
TGTGCCAGCAGCCCGGACCCGGGCGCCTACGAGCAGTACTTC
>NA|few|TRBV18|TRBJ2-1
CASSPFSGPEQFF
TGTGCCAGCTCACCATTCTCAGGGCCAGAGCAGTTCTTC
>NA|NA|TRBV6-5|TRBJ2-3
CASSWDSKATDTQYF
TGTGCCAGCAGTTGGGACTCCAAAGCCACAGATACGCAGTATTTT
>NA|NA|TRBV7-2|TRBJ2-5
CASSRNGQRQETQYF
TGTGCCAGCAGCCGGAACGGACAGAGACAAGAGACCCAGTACTTC
>NA|NA|TRBV6-5|TRBJ2-7
CASSYSQGPYEQYF
TGTGCCAGCAGTTACTCCCAGGGGCCCTACGAGCAGTACTTC
>TRBD2|few|TRBV27|TRBJ2-1
CASSLLSGVDNEQFF
TGTGCCAGCAGTTTACTTAGCGGGGTAGACAATGAGCAGTTCTTC
>NA|NA|TRBV12-3/TRBV12-4|TRBJ2-5
CASSPQGLLKTQYF
TGTGCCAGCAGTCCACAGGGTCTACTTAAGACCCAGTACTTC
>NA|few|TRBV12-3/TRBV12-4|TRBJ1-2
CASSFVLGGYGYTF
TGTGCCAGCAGTTTCGTTCTAGGGGGCTATGGCTACACCTTC
>TRBD1|few|TRBV6-5|TRBJ2-7
CASRRGGHEQYF
TGTGCCAGCCGCAGAGGGGGCCACGAGCAGTACTTC
>TRBD1|few|TRBV4-3|TRBJ1-1
CASSHGQGNLNTEAFF
TGCGCCAGCAGCCACGGACAGGGTAATCTTAACACTGAAGCTTTCTTT
>TRBD1|NA|TRBV7-2|TRBJ1-2
CASSRQGAQNYGYTF
TGTGCCAGCAGCAGACAGGGGGCGCAAAACTATGGCTACACCTTC
>NA|NA|TRBV10-3|TRBJ1-1
CAISESAGLYPVEAFF
TGTGCCATCAGTGAGTCGGCGGGGCTCTACCCGGTAGAAGCTTTCTTT
>TRBD2|few|TRBV20-1|TRBJ2-5
CSARDGGRHQETQYF
TGCAGTGCTAGAGATGGCGGGAGGCACCAAGAGACCCAGTACTTC